The next 8 T cell receptor beta chains were all read from a single sample in a study of OX40 agonist ivuxolimab in advanced cancers. Data came from immunoSEQ multiplex PCR; TCRdb stores just in-frame clones and leaves some out. Of around 80,000 clones listed, approximately 92% are singletons. The sequenced sample was CD4+ or CD8+ T cells sorted from blood, obtained in a trial of the OX40 agonist ivuxolimab. The receptors come from an adult with an advanced solid tumor such as melanoma, head and neck, liver or kidney cancer.

The rearrangement uses TRBV11-3 and TRBJ2-2, with 12 bases lining up with TRBD2. Germline V lookup: CDR1 SGHNT, CDR2 YENEEA. V lost 5 bases to trimming and J lost 5 bases; unmatched junction nucleotides: 3. This CDR3 comprises 15 residues. CDR3 sequence reads: CASSPGTSGTGELFF. DNA of the CDR3: TGTGCCAGCAGCCCCGGGACTAGCGGGACCGGGGAGCTGTTTTTT. The whole variable domain, remainder taken from reference TRBV11-3 and TRBJ2-2, is EAGVVQSPRYKIIEKKQPVAFWCNPISGHNTLYWYLQNLGQGPELLIRYENEEAVDDSQLPKDRFSAERLKGVDSTLKIQPAELGDSAVYLCASSPGTSGTGELFFGEGSRLTVL.

This clone came up a few times. The CDR3 is CASSLGSTNEKLFF. DNA of the CDR3: TGTGCCAGCAGCTTAGGATCAACTAATGAAAAACTGTTTTTT. V usage is TRBV7-2 and J usage is TRBJ1-4; D is unresolved. Germline lookup yields CDR1 SGHTA and CDR2 FQGNSA. Trimming removed 1 base from V and 0 bases from J, with 3 bases in between. The CDR3 is made up of 14 amino acids.

This chain joins TRBV6-5 and TRBJ1-1; D uncertain. Between the trimmed V and J ends, which lost 2 bases and 5 bases, there was a span of 6 bases. The CDR3 spans 12 residues. CDR1 is MNHEY and CDR2 is SVGAGI in the germline V gene. In DNA form, the CDR3 reads TGTGCCAGCAGTTACGTAGGTACTGAAGCTTTCTTT. This translates into CASSYVGTEAFF.

The sample holds a few counts of this clone. The V call is TRBV6-1, the J call TRBJ1-1; D not certain. Looked up from germline, CDR1 is MNHNS and CDR2 is SASEGT. Trimming left V 6 bases short and J 1 base short, with 9 bases between. CDR3 length: 13 residues. CDR3 sequence reads: CASRRLWNTEAFF. The CDR3 DNA reads TGTGCCAGCAGGAGGCTATGGAACACTGAAGCTTTCTTT.

The chain recombines TRBV7-6 with TRBJ1-1; D gene ambiguous. This CDR3 has 13 amino acids. Between the trimmed V and J ends, which lost 2 bases and 1 base, there was a span of 5 bases. CDR1 and CDR2 from the germline V gene are SGHVS and FNYEAQ. The CDR3 is CASSLQWNTEAFF. The CDR3 DNA is TGTGCCAGCAGCTTACAGTGGAACACTGAAGCTTTCTTT.

This clone was counted only a few times. The V gene is TRBV19, the J gene TRBJ2-7, with D possibly matching TRBD1 (6 bases). Looked up from germline, CDR1 is LNHDA and CDR2 is SQIVND (reference sequence). The CDR3 totals 14 residues. Trimming took 4 bases from V and 2 from J, leaving 12 bases between them. The CDR3 loop is CASSTTGLPYEQYF. CDR3 DNA: TGTGCCAGTAGTACTACAGGGTTACCCTACGAGCAGTACTTC.

V gene TRBV6-6 combines with J gene TRBJ2-2, with 7 bases aligning to TRBD2. Germline V CDR1 and CDR2: MNHNY, SVGAGI (reference sequence). The CDR3 runs 16 residues. The ends lost 7 bases at V and 5 bases at J; junction bases unmatched: 13. CDR3 DNA: TGTGCCAGCAATCCACGGGGAGGGGAAAGGACCGGGGAGCTGTTTTTT. It is translated as CASNPRGGERTGELFF.

CDR3 sequence (DNA): TGTGCCAGCAGCGGACAGGGACAGGGGGCTGAAGCTTTCTTT. Residues: CASSGQGQGAEAFF. The gene calls are TRBV2 and TRBJ1-1, with 11 bases identical to TRBD1. The V segment lost 6 bases and the J segment 6 bases; nucleotides outside the gene matches: 6. The CDR3 sequence is 14 residues long. Germline V lookup: CDR1 SNHLY, CDR2 FYNNEI.